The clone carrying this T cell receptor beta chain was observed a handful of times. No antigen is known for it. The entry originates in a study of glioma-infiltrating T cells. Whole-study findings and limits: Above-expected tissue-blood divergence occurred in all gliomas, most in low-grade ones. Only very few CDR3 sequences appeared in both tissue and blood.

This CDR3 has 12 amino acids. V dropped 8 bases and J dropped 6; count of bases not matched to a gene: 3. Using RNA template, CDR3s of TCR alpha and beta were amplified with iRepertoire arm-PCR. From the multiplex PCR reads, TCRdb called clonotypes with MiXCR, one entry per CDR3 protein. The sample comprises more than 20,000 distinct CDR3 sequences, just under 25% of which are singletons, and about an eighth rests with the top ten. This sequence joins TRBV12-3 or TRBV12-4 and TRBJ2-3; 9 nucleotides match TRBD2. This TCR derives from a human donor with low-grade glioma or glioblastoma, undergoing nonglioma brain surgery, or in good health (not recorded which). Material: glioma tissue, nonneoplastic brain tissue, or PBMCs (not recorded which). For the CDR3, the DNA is TGTGCCAGCGAGCGGGGGGCGGATACGCAGTATTTT. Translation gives CASERGADTQYF.